The 28 T cell receptor beta chains below were found in one sample sequenced in a study of beta chain features in type 1 diabetes (dated by TCRdb to 2016 to 2018). Receptor libraries were prepared by the immunoSEQ multiplex PCR assay. All of the isolated RNA was reverse transcribed with the High Capacity cDNA Reverse Transcription Kit, so expressed TCRB transcripts were sequenced. Drawn from immuneACCESS, this table holds only the in-frame rearrangements with V and J called that TCRdb kept. Clones are partly lost; checked studies trace under half to an unresolved V gene and leave the rest unexplained. The sample table records about 210,000 clones; 11% of these occur just once. The ten largest clones take up approximately 1.4% of the sample. Sequenced input: central memory CD4+ T cells from blood. Receptor source: a man aged 18-30 years in good health.

There are many counts of this clone. The same CDR3 also results from other DNA sequences found in this sample. This sequence joins TRBV4-3 and TRBJ1-2; D is unresolved. The V and J ends lost 4 bases and 9 bases respectively, with 15 bases between them. Germline assignment: CDR1 LGHNA and CDR2 YSLEER. The CDR3 sequence is 13 residues long. CDR3 protein: CASSPLGEGRYTF. The CDR3 DNA follows: TGCGCCAGCAGCCCCCTTGGGGAGGGTCGCTACACCTTC.

The genes are TRBV5-1 and TRBJ2-7, with TRBD1 matching over 7 bases. Germline CDR1 is SGHRS and CDR2 is YFSETQ. This CDR3 comprises 14 residues. Trimming removed 0 bases from V and 2 bases from J; junction bases left unmatched: 2. DNA for the CDR3: TGCGCCAGCAGCTTGGTTACAGGGGCCTACGAGCAGTACTTC. Residues: CASSLVTGAYEQYF.

This clone occurred a few times. Other DNA sequences in this specimen translate into the identical CDR3. The CDR3 DNA is TGTGCCAGCAGCCTACAGGGGAACGAGCAGTACTTC. It translates to CASSLQGNEQYF. This chain connects TRBV7-9 to TRBJ2-7; 7 positions agree with TRBD1. The V and J ends lost 5 bases and 5 bases, in that order; junction bases with no gene match: 3. There are 12 residues in the CDR3. From germline, CDR1 is SEHNR and CDR2 FQNEAQ (reference sequence). Complete variable domain (other parts from reference TRBV7-9 and TRBJ2-7): DTGVSQNPRHKITKRGQNVTFRCDPISEHNRLYWYRQTLGQGPEFLTYFQNEAQLEKSRLLSDRFSAERPKGSFSTLEIQRTEQGDSAMYLCASSLQGNEQYFGPGTRLTVT.

The genes are TRBV28 and TRBJ1-5, with D maybe TRBD1 (5 bases). The germline CDR1 and CDR2 sequences are MDHEN and SYDVKM. V lost 5 bases and J 6 bases, leaving 17 bases between the germline ends. This CDR3 is 15 amino acids long. The CDR3 region is CASSEIRSGTQPQHF. The CDR3 DNA reads TGTGCCAGCAGTGAAATTCGGTCGGGGACTCAGCCCCAGCATTTT.

The V call is TRBV7-2, the J call TRBJ2-7, with D perhaps matching TRBD1 or TRBD2 (5 bases each). Per the germline V gene, CDR1 is SGHTA and CDR2 is FQGNSA. The CDR3 length is 18 residues. Trimming removed 0 bases from V and 0 bases from J, with 18 bases in between. CDR3: CASSLAAQGTVPSYEQYF. The CDR3 nucleotides are TGTGCCAGCAGCTTAGCGGCCCAAGGGACGGTACCCTCCTACGAGCAGTACTTC. The full variable domain, in which reference TRBV7-2 and TRBJ2-7 provide the parts outside the CDR3, is GAGVSQSPSNKVTEKGKDVELRCDPISGHTALYWYRQSLGQGLEFLIYFQGNSAPDKSGLPSDRFSAERTGGSVSTLTIQRTQQEDSAVYLCASSLAAQGTVPSYEQYFGPGTRLTVT.

The V call is TRBV4-3, the J call TRBJ2-7; maybe TRBD1 (6 bases). Germline values: CDR1 LGHNA, CDR2 YSLEER. This CDR3 region has 14 residues. V was shortened by 2 bases and J by 3 bases, with 11 bases between the two germline ends. CDR3 in DNA: TGCGCCAGCAGCCAACAGCAGGGGAGCTACGAGCAGTACTTC. This gives the protein CASSQQQGSYEQYF.

This clone has just a few counts. The chain links TRBV27 to TRBJ2-7, with 9 bases fitting TRBD1. The germline CDR1 and CDR2 sequences are MNHEY and SMNVEV (reference sequence). This CDR3 spans 14 amino acids. J was trimmed by 3 bases and V by 4 bases; bases with no gene match: 4. CDR3 protein: CASSYRDRDYEQYF. The CDR3 nucleotides read TGTGCCAGCAGTTACCGGGACAGGGACTACGAGCAGTACTTC.

The chain combines TRBV5-5 with TRBJ2-1; D is undetermined. From germline, CDR1 is SGHKS and CDR2 YYEKEE (reference sequence). V was shortened by 0 bases and J by 1 base, with 5 bases between the two germline ends. The CDR3 has 14 residues. Here the CDR3 DNA reads TGTGCCAGCAGCTTGGTTCCTTCCTACAATGAGCAGTTCTTC. It specifies CASSLVPSYNEQFF.

This clone showed up just a few times. The genes are TRBV7-9 and TRBJ2-7; 7 positions agree with TRBD1. J lost 1 base, V lost 1 base, and 4 bases had no gene match. Germline V gene data show CDR1 as SEHNR and CDR2 as FQNEAQ (reference sequence). The CDR3 runs to 15 residues. In nucleotides, the CDR3 is TGTGCCAGCAGCTTAGTAGACAGGGCGTCCTACGAGCAGTACTTC. Its translation: CASSLVDRASYEQYF.

The rearrangement uses TRBV6-5 and TRBJ2-3; 10 positions match TRBD1. This CDR3 comprises 15 residues. Germline V gene data show CDR1 as MNHEY and CDR2 as SVGAGI. The V gene end was trimmed by 4 bases and the J gene end by 1 base; junction bases not matched to a gene: 2. This CDR3 reads CASSSGTGGTDTQYF. CDR3 DNA: TGTGCCAGCAGTTCCGGGACAGGGGGCACAGATACGCAGTATTTT.

This chain joins TRBV4-1 and TRBJ2-5; D unresolved. TRBJ2-7 matches the DNA end more closely, so the J call is doubtful. CDR3 length: 16 amino acids. Germline lookup yields CDR1 MGHRA and CDR2 YSYEKL. In nucleotides, the CDR3 is TGCGCCAGCAGCCAAGAGGGCCATGGTCAGTCCTACGAGCAGTACTTC. Residues: CASSQEGHGQSYEQYF.

The chain joins TRBV5-1 to TRBJ2-6; D may be TRBD2 (5 bases). This CDR3 is built from 15 residues. V was shortened by 0 bases and J by 3 bases, with 7 bases between the two germline ends. CDR1 and CDR2 (germline): SGHRS, YFSETQ. The CDR3: CASSLGTSGANVLTF. CDR3 sequence (DNA): TGCGCCAGCAGCTTGGGAACTAGTGGGGCCAACGTCCTGACTTTC.

The rearrangement links TRBV7-2 to TRBJ2-2; D is unresolved. Germline V lookup: CDR1 SGHTA, CDR2 FQGNSA. V lost 5 bases to trimming and J lost 4 bases, with 23 bases between them. The CDR3 loop spans 18 amino acids. Here the CDR3 reads CASSQHRAPAGPTGELFF. For the CDR3, the DNA is TGTGCCAGCAGCCAGCATAGGGCACCAGCCGGGCCCACCGGGGAGCTGTTTTTT.

The chain combines TRBV2 with TRBJ2-4; 9 nucleotides align to TRBD2. From germline, CDR1 is SNHLY and CDR2 FYNNEI. The J segment lost 2 bases and the V segment lost 4 bases, leaving 6 bases of the junction unmatched. The CDR3 has 16 amino acids. Written as DNA, the CDR3 is TGTGCCAGCAGTGGAATAGCGGGAGTTTCCAAAAACATTCAGTACTTC. This gives the protein CASSGIAGVSKNIQYF.

This chain connects TRBV29-1 to TRBJ2-7; 8 nucleotides match TRBD1. The ends lost 4 bases at V and 3 bases at J; junction bases unmatched: 8. The CDR3 is made up of 14 amino acids. In germline, CDR1 is SQVTM, CDR2 ANQGSEA. The CDR3 DNA follows: TGCAGCGTTGTAAACCCGACAGGGGTCTACGAGCAGTACTTC. This gives the protein CSVVNPTGVYEQYF.

V and J are TRBV18 and TRBJ2-5, with 9 bases identical to TRBD2. The CDR3 has 17 residues. The J segment lost 2 bases and the V segment lost 3 bases, leaving 10 bases of the junction unmatched. Germline loops: CDR1 KGHSH, CDR2 LQKENI. CDR3 amino acids: CASSPSRSSGGQETQYF. CDR3 sequence (DNA): TGTGCCAGCTCACCCTCGCGGAGTAGCGGGGGACAAGAGACCCAGTACTTC.

In this sample, this clone turned up a few times. The chain recombines TRBV14 with TRBJ2-1, with TRBD1 as a possible D gene (6 bases). CDR1 is SGHDN, CDR2 FVKESK, per germline. The CDR3 totals 15 residues. V lost 0 bases to trimming and J lost 8 bases, with 14 bases between them. The CDR3 is CASSQDQRWGHEQFF. The CDR3 bases are TGTGCCAGCAGCCAAGATCAACGGTGGGGGCATGAGCAGTTCTTC.

The sample holds a few counts of this clone. The rearrangement uses TRBV30 and TRBJ2-3; no reliable D call. Trimming removed 0 bases from V and 0 bases from J, with 7 bases in between. This CDR3 comprises 14 residues. Germline CDR1 is GTSNPN and CDR2 is SVGIG (reference sequence). The CDR3: CAWSVRASTDTQYF. CDR3 sequence (DNA): TGTGCCTGGAGTGTACGGGCTAGCACAGATACGCAGTATTTT.

The rearrangement joins TRBV2 to TRBJ2-1, with TRBD2 identical over 7 bases. In germline, CDR1 is SNHLY, CDR2 FYNNEI. Trimming took 7 bases from V and 5 from J; bases not matched to a gene: 8. This CDR3 is 14 amino acids long. The CDR3 reads CASKSASGNNEQFF. The DNA for the CDR3 is TGTGCCAGCAAATCGGCTAGCGGAAACAATGAGCAGTTCTTC.

This clone was seen a few times. V is TRBV18 and J is TRBJ2-7; a weak D match, TRBD1 (6 bases). The CDR3 is made up of 12 amino acids. Between the trimmed V and J ends, which lost 5 bases and 6 bases, there was a span of 11 bases. Looked up from germline, CDR1 is KGHSH and CDR2 is LQKENI. This CDR3 is CASSSTGTEQYF. In DNA, the CDR3 is TGTGCCAGCTCAAGTACAGGGACCGAGCAGTACTTC.

The chain uses TRBV4-3 and TRBJ2-1, with 10 bases that match TRBD2. The CDR3 is 16 residues long. CDR1 LGHNA and CDR2 YSLEER come from the germline V gene. The V and J ends lost 4 bases and 9 bases, in that order; junction bases with no gene match: 12. In DNA, the CDR3 is TGCGCCAGCAGCCCGGGGGCTAGCGGGAGTCCGCGTGAGCAGTTCTTC. It is translated as CASSPGASGSPREQFF.

The chain has TRBV29-1 and TRBJ1-4; D unresolved. CDR1 and CDR2 from the germline V gene are SQVTM and ANQGSEA. CDR3 length equals 13 residues. The germline V and J ends were trimmed by 4 bases and 8 bases, with 14 bases remaining between them. The CDR3 nucleotides are TGCAGCGTTGTTCTGGGGTCCAGGGAAAAACTGTTTTTT. This gives the protein CSVVLGSREKLFF.

This clone has only a few counts. The chain couples TRBV4-1 to TRBJ2-7; D is unresolved. From germline, CDR1 is MGHRA and CDR2 YSYEKL. Trimming took 6 bases from V and 6 from J, leaving 12 bases between them. This CDR3 comprises 12 residues. The CDR3: CASSLDLSEQYF. CDR3 sequence (DNA): TGCGCCAGCAGTCTTGACTTGTCCGAGCAGTACTTC.

This chain joins TRBV25-1 and TRBJ2-7, with 9 bases matching TRBD1. V trimming: 7 bases; J trimming: 0 bases; junction bases outside the gene matches: 4. The CDR3 runs 14 residues. Germline CDR1 reads MGHDK; CDR2 reads SYGVNS. CDR3 in amino acids: CASTGQGDSYEQYF. CDR3 bases: TGTGCCAGCACGGGACAGGGCGACTCCTACGAGCAGTACTTC.

This clone was seen once. The chain employs TRBV6-6 and TRBJ2-5; D is uncertain. The V gene's germline CDR1 is MNHNY and CDR2 SVGAGI (reference sequence). The V end lost 7 bases, the J end lost 5 bases, and 11 bases lay between the germline ends. The CDR3 extends over 12 amino acids. The CDR3 sequence: CASNPVGETQYF. DNA for the CDR3: TGTGCCAGCAATCCCGTAGGGGAGACCCAGTACTTC.

This rearrangement joins TRBV28 to TRBJ1-2; possibly TRBD1 for D (5 bases). Germline lookup yields CDR1 MDHEN and CDR2 SYDVKM. Trimming stripped 8 bases from V and 6 bases from J, with 10 bases between. This CDR3 comprises 11 residues. The chain's CDR3 is CASRRGHGYTF. The DNA of the CDR3 is TGTGCCAGCCGTCGGGGCCATGGCTACACCTTC.

The J gene is TRBJ2-7, the V gene TRBV15; D assignment may be TRBD1 or TRBD2 (5 bases each). Germline V gene sequence: CDR1 LNHNV, CDR2 YYDKDF (reference sequence). This CDR3 comprises 14 residues. V was cut by 9 bases and J by 0 bases, with 15 bases left in between. CDR3 amino acids: CATSLGDLSYEQYF. The DNA of the CDR3 is TGTGCCACTTCCCTGGGGGACCTCTCCTACGAGCAGTACTTC.

In this sample, this clone turned up a few times. Different DNA sequences within this sample yield the same CDR3. The V call is TRBV30, the J call TRBJ1-5; 10 bases are a match to TRBD1. Germline CDR1 and CDR2: GTSNPN and SVGIG (reference sequence). J was trimmed by 1 base and V by 5 bases; bases with no gene match: 2. This CDR3 contains 14 residues. Here the CDR3 reads CAWRQGASNQPQHF. CDR3 nucleotides: TGTGCCTGGCGACAGGGGGCGAGCAATCAGCCCCAGCATTTT.